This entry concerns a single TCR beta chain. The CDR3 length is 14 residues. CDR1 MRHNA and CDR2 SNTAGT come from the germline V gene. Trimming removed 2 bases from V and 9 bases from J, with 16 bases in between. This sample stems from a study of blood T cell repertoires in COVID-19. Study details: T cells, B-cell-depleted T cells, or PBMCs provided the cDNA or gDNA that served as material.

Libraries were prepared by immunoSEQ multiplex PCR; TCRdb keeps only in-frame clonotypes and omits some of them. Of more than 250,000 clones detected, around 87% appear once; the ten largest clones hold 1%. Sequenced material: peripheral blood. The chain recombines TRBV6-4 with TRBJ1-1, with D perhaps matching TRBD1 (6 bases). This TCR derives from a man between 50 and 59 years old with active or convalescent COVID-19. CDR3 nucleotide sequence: TGTGCCAGCAGTGACGAGGGATGGGGACAAAAAGCTTTCTTT. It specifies CASSDEGWGQKAFF.